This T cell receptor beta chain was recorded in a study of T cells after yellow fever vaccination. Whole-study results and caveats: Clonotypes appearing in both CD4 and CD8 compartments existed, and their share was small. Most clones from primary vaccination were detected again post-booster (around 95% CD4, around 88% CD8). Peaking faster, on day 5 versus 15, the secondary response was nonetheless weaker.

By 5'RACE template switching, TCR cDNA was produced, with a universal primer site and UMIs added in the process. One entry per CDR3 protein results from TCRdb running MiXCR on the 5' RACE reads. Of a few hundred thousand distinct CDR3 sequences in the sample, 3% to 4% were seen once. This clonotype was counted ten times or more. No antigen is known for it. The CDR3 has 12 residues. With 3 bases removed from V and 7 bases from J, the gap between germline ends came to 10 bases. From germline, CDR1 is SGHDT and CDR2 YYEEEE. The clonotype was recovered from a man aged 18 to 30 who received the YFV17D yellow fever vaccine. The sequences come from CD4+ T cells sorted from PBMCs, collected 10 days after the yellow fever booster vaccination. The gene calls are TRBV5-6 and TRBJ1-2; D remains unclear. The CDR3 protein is CASSYGVGGYTF. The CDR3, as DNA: TGTGCCAGCAGCTATGGGGTCGGTGGCTACACCTTC. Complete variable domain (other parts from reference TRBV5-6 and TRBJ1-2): DAGVTQSPTHLIKTRGQQVTLRCSPKSGHDTVSWYQQALGQGPQFIFQYYEEEERQRGNFPDRFSGHQFPNYSSELNVNALLLGDSALYLCASSYGVGGYTFGSGTRLTVV.